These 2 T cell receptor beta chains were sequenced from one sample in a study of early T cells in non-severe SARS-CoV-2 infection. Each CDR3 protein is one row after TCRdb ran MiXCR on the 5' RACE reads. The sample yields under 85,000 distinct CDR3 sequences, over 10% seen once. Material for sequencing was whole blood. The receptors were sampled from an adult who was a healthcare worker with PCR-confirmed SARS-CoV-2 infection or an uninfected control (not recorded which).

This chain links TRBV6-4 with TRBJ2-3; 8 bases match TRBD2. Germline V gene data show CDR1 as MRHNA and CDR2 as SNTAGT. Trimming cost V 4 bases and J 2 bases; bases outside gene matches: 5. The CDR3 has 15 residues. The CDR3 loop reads CASSGRRGATDTQYF. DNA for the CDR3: TGTGCCAGCAGTGGTCGGCGGGGGGCCACAGATACGCAGTATTTT.

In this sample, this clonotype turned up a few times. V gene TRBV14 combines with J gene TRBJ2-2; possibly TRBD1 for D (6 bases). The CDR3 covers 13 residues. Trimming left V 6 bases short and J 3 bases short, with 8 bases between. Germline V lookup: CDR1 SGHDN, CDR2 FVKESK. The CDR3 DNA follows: TGTGCCAGCAGTCACAGGGACACCGGGGAGCTGTTTTTT. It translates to CASSHRDTGELFF.